Listed here is a single T cell receptor beta chain. Trimming took off 3 bases at V and 4 bases at J, with 21 bases between the two ends. Germline V lookup: CDR1 MGHRA, CDR2 YSYEKL. The CDR3 has 17 amino acids. The data belong to a study of blood T cell repertoires in COVID-19. This table comes from immunoSEQ multiplex PCR, and its TCRdb copy is limited to in-frame clones, with some not included. The sample contains about 130,000 clones, 70% to 90% of which appear only once. The source of this sequence is a man aged 50 to 59 with acute or convalescent COVID-19. The sample taken for sequencing was peripheral blood. The chain links TRBV4-1 to TRBJ1-2; the D gene is possibly TRBD1 (5 bases). The chain's CDR3 is CASSHSALAGSGYGYTF. The CDR3 nucleotides read TGCGCCAGCAGCCACTCCGCTTTAGCAGGGTCTGGCTATGGCTACACCTTC.